This T cell receptor (beta chain) was sequenced for a study of shared clonotypes between healthy human individuals. Study overall: Each donor's CD8 memory used one plate, CD8 naive two, each CD4 subset three. General study results and limits: Non-shared clonotypes had lower generation probabilities than those shared by all four donors.

The CDR3 has 13 residues. V was pared by 3 bases and J by 5 bases, with 10 bases between. The germline CDR1 and CDR2 sequences are LGHNA and YNFKEQ. Clones were read by immunoSEQ multiplex PCR, and TCRdb kept only the in-frame ones, dropping some. The sample contains about 2.4 million clones, 80% to 95% of which appear only once. With regard to this clone: Antigen specificity is unknown.

The healthy adult donors were HIV-negative and reported no recent acute infections or vaccinations. The rearrangement uses TRBV4-2 and TRBJ1-1; D perhaps matches TRBD1 (6 bases). The source of this sequence is a man aged 18 to 35 in good health. Some clones in this sample may be carry-over from other donors' samples. Source material: naive CD4+ T cells from PBMCs. Subset given: CD45RA+ positively selected. This chain's CDR3 is CASSQGAQTEAFF. Here the CDR3 DNA reads TGTGCCAGCAGCCAGGGGGCGCAAACTGAAGCTTTCTTT.